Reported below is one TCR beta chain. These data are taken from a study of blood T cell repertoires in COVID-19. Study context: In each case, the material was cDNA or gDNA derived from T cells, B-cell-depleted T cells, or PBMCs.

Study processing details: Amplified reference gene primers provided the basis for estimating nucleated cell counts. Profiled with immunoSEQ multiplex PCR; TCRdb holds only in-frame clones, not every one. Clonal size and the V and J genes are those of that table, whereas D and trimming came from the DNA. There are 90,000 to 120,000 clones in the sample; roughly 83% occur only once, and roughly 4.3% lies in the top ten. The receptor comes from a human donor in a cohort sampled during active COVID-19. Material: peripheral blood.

CDR3 region: CASSQSGTNYEQYF. DNA of the CDR3: TGTGCCAGCAGCCAGTCCGGGACAAACTACGAGCAGTACTTC. This chain links TRBV11-1 with TRBJ2-7; TRBD1 is a possible D gene (6 bases). V lost 5 bases, J lost 3 bases, and 14 bases lay in between. This CDR3 comprises 14 residues. Germline loops: CDR1 SGHAT, CDR2 FQDESV (reference sequence).